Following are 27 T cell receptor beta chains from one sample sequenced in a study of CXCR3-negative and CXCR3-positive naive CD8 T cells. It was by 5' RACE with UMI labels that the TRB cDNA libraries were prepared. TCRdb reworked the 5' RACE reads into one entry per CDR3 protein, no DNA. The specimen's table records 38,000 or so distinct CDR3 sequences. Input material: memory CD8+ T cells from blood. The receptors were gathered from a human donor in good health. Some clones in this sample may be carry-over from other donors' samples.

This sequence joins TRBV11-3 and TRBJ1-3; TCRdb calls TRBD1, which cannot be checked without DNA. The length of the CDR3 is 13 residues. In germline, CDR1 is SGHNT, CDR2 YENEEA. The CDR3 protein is CASSSRAGNTIYF.

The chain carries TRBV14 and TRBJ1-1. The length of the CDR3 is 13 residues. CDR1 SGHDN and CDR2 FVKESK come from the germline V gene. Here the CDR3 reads CASSEISGTEAFF.

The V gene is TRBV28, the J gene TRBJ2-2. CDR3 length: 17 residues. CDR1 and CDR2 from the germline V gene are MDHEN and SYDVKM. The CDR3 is CASSTPQNARDTGELFF.

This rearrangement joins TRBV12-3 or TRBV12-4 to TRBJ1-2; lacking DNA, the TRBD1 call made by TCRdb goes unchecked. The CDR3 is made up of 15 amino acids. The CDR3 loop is CASSSMLRVNYGYTF.

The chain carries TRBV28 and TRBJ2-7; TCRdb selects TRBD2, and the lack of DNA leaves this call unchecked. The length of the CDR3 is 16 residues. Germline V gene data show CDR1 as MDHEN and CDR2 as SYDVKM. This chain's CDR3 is CASSFEVAGSSYEQYF.

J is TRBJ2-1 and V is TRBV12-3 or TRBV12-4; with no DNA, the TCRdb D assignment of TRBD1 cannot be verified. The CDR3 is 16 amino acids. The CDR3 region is CASSLTGASSYNEQFF.

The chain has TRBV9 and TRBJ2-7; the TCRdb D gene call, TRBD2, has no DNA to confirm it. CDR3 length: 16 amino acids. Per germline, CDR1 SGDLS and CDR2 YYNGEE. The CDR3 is CASSVDSARGRYEQYF.

The CDR3 sequence: CASSSGTPGLNNEQFF. The chain joins TRBV6-5 to TRBJ2-1; the TCRdb D gene call, TRBD1, has no DNA to confirm it. Germline CDR1 reads MNHEY; CDR2 reads SVGAGI. The CDR3 loop spans 16 amino acids.

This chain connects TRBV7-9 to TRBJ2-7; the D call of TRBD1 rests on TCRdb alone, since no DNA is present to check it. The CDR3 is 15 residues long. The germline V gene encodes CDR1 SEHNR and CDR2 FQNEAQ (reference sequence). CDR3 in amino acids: CASSPTGTISYEQYF.

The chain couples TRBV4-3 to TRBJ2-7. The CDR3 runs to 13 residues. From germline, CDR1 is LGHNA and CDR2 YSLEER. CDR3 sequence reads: CASSQDLNYEQYF.

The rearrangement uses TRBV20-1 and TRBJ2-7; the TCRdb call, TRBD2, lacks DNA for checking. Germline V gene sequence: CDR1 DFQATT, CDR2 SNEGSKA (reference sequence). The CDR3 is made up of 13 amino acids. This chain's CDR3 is CSAMERVDYEQYF.

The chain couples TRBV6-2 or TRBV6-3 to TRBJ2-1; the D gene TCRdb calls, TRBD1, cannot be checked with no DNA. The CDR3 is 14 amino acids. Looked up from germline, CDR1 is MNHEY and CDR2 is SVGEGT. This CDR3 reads CASSYDREGNEQFF.

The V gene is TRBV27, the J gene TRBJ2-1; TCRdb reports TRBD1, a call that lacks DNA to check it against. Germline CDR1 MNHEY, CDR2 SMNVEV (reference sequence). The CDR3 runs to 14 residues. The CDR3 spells CASSSGTGDNEQFF.

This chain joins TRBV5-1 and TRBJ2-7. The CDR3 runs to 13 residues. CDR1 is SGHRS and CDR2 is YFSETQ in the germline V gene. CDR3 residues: CASSFEAGYEQYF.

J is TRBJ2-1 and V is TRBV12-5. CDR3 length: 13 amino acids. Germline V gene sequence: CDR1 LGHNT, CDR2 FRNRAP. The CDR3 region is CASRDSSYNEQFF.

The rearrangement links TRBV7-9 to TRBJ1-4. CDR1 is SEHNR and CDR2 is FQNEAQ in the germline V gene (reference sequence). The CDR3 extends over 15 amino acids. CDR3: CASSSRVATNEKLFF.

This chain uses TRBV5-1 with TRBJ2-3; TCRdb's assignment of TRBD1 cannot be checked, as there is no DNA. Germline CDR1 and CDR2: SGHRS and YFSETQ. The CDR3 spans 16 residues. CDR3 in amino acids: CASSVYPGLQTDTQYF.

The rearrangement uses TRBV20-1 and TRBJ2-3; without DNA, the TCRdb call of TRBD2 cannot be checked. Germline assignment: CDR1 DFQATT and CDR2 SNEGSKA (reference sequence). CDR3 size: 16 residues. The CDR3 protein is CSARSVERGATDTQYF.

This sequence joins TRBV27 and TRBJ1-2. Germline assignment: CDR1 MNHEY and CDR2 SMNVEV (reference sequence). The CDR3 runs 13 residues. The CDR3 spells CASSLTAYYGYTF.

The CDR3 is CASSYTDRAGELFF. This chain joins TRBV6-5 and TRBJ2-2. The CDR3 is 14 residues long. In germline, CDR1 is MNHEY, CDR2 SVGAGI.

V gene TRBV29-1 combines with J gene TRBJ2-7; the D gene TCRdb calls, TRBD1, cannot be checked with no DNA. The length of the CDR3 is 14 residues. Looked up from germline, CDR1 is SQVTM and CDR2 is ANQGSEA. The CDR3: CSVDLSGLGGEQYF.

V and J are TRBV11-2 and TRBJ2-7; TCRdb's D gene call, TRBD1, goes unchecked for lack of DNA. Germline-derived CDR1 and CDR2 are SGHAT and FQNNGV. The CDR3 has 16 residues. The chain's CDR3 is CASSDWTRKLSYEQYF.

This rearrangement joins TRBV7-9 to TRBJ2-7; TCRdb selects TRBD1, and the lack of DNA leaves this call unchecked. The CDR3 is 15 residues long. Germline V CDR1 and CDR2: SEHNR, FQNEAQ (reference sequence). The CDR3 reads CASSTTYRGTYEQYF.

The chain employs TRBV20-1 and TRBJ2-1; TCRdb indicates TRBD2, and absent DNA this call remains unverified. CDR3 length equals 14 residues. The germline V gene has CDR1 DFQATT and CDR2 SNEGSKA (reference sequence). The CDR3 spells CSARRDSWNNEQFF.

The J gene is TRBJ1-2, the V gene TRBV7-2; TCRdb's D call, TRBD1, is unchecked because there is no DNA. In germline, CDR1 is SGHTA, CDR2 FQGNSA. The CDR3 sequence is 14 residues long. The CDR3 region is CASTRGGPNYGYTF.

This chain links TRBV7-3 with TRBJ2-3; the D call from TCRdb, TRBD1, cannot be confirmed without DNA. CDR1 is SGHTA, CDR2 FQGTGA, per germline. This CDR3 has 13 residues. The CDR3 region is CASRRGSTDTQYF.

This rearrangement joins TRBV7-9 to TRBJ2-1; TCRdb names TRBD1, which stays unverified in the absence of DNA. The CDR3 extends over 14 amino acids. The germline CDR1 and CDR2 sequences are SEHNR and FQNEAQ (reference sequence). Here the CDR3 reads CASSRTQGADEQFF.